This T cell receptor (beta chain) was identified during a study of prognosis after radiotherapy for stage I lung cancer. Study-wide context: Patients with stage I non-small cell lung cancer joined the study from 2018 through early 2019. Study-wide results and caveats: Samples before stereotactic body radiation therapy had more unique TCR clones (median roughly 9,900 versus 7,200).

CDR3 length: 13 residues. V lost 2 bases and J 3 bases, leaving 5 bases between the germline ends. The sample holds many counts of this clonotype. The antigen is undetermined. The study amplified the TCR beta CDR3 region from genomic DNA. This amplification was carried out by two rounds of multiplex PCR. For every TRBV and TRBJ gene, a specific primer was used in first-round PCR. From the multiplex PCR reads, TCRdb called clonotypes with MiXCR, one entry per CDR3 protein. This table holds about 14,000 distinct CDR3 sequences, approximately 60% found once. The rearrangement links TRBV12-3 or TRBV12-4 to TRBJ1-5; D is unclear. The origin of this receptor is a donor of 50 years or more with non-small cell lung cancer. The source was PBMCs, collected before or after stereotactic body radiation therapy (not recorded which). The chain's CDR3 is CASSLFVNQPQHF. The CDR3 DNA follows: TGTGCCAGCAGTTTATTTGTCAATCAGCCCCAGCATTTT.